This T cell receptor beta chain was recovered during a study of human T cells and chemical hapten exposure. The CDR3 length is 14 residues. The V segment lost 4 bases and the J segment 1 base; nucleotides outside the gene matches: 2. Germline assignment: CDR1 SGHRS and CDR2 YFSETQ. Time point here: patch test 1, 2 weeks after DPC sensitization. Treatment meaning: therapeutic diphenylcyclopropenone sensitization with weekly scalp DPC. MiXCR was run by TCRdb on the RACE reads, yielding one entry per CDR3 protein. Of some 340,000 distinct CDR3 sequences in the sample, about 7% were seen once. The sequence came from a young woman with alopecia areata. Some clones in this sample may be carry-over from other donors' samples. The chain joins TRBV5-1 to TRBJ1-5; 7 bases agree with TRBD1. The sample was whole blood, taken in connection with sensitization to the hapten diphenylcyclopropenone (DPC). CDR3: CASSAQGSNQPQHF. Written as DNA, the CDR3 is TGCGCCAGCAGCGCACAGGGGAGCAATCAGCCCCAGCATTTT.